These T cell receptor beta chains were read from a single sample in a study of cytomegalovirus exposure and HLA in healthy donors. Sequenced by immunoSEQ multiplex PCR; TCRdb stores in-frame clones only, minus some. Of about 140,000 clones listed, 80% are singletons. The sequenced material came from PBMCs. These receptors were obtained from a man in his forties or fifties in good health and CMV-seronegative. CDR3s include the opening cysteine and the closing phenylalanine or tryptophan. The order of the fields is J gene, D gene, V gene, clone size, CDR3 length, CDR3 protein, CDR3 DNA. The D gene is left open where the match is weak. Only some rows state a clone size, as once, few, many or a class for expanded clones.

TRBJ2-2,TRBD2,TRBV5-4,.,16,CASSIAGGPNTGELFF,TGTGCCAGCTCGATCGCGGGGGGCCCTAACACCGGGGAGCTGTTTTTT
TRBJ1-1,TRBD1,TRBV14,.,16,CASSRRGPSMNTEAFF,TGTGCCAGCAGCCGGAGGGGGCCCTCCATGAACACTGAAGCTTTCTTT
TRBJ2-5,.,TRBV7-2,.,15,CASSPDRQPQETQYF,TGTGCCAGCAGCCCAGACAGGCAACCTCAAGAGACCCAGTACTTC
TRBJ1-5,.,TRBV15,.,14,CATSRGQDNQPQHF,TGTGCCACCAGCAGAGGACAGGACAATCAGCCCCAGCATTTT
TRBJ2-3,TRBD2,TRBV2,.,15,CASSLLAGGPDTQYF,TGTGCCAGCAGCCTACTAGCGGGAGGGCCGGATACGCAGTATTTT
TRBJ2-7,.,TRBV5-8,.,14,CASSSDSNSYEQYF,TGTGCCAGCAGCTCGGACAGTAATTCCTACGAGCAGTACTTC
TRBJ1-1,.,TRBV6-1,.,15,CASNSRGGVNTEAFF,TGTGCCAGCAATTCCCGTGGGGGGGTGAACACTGAAGCTTTCTTT
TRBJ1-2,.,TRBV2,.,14,CASSVDSQSYGYTF,TGTGCCAGCAGTGTTGACAGCCAGAGCTATGGCTACACCTTC
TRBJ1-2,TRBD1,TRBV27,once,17,CASSLSGLNRGLYGYTF,TGTGCCAGCAGTTTAAGTGGGTTGAACAGGGGGCTTTATGGCTACACCTTC
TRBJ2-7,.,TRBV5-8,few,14,CASSPQRAAYEQYF,TGTGCCAGCAGCCCCCAGAGGGCAGCCTACGAGCAGTACTTC
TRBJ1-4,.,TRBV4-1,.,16,CASSQDGRGFGEKLFF,TGCGCCAGCAGCCAAGATGGGAGAGGATTTGGGGAAAAACTGTTTTTT
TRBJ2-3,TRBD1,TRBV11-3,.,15,CASSGDRASTDTQYF,TGTGCCAGCAGCGGGGACAGGGCTAGCACAGATACGCAGTATTTT
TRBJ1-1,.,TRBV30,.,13,CAATPGENTEAFF,TGTGCCGCTACACCAGGGGAAAACACTGAAGCTTTCTTT
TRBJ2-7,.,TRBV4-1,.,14,CASSPRRGSHEQYF,TGCGCCAGCAGCCCCCGCAGGGGATCCCACGAGCAGTACTTC
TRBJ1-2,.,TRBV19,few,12,CASSIGRRGYTF,TGTGCCAGTAGTATTGGGCGACGGGGCTACACCTTC
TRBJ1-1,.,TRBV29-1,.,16,CSVEDRGGGRNTEAFF,TGCAGCGTTGAAGATAGGGGGGGAGGGAGAAACACTGAAGCTTTCTTT
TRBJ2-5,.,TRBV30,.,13,CAWSSGIQETQYF,TGTGCCTGGAGTTCAGGGATCCAAGAGACCCAGTACTTC
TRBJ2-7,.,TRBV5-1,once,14,CASSLETASYEQYF,TGCGCCAGCAGCTTGGAGACAGCGTCCTACGAGCAGTACTTC
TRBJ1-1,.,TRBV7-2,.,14,CASSLVRENTEAFF,TGTGCCAGCAGCTTAGTACGGGAGAACACTGAAGCTTTCTTT
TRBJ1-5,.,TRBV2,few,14,CASSWRGTNQPQHF,TGTGCCAGCAGTTGGCGCGGCACTAATCAGCCCCAGCATTTT
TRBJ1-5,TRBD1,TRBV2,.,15,CASSGGGPRNQPQHF,TGTGCCAGCAGTGGAGGGGGCCCGAGAAATCAGCCCCAGCATTTT
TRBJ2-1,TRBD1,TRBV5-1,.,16,CASSLGGTGTIDEQFF,TGCGCCAGCAGCTTGGGTGGGACAGGGACAATTGATGAGCAGTTCTTC
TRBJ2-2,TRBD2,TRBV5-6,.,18,CASSRGLAGAPNTGELFF,TGTGCCAGCAGCAGAGGACTAGCGGGGGCTCCGAACACCGGGGAGCTGTTTTTT
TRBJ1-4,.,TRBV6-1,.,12,CASSEHSLIRIF,TGTGCCAGCAGTGAACACAGCCTAATCCGGATTTTT
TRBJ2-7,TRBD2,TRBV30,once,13,CAWRTGGVYEQYF,TGTGCCTGGAGAACTGGGGGGGTCTACGAGCAGTACTTC
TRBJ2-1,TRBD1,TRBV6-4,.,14,CASSDQGARNEQFF,TGTGCCAGCAGTGACCAGGGGGCGCGAAATGAGCAGTTCTTC
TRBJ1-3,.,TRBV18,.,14,CASSPSRESNTIYF,TGTGCCAGCTCACCGTCTCGAGAGAGTAACACCATATATTTT